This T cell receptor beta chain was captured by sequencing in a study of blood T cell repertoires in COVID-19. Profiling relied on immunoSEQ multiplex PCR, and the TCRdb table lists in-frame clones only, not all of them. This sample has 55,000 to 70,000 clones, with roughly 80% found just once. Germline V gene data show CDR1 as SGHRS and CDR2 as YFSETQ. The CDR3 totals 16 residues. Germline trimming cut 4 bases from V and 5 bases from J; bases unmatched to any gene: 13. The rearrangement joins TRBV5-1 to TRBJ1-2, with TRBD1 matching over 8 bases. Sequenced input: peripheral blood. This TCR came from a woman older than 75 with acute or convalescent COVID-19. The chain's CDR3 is CASSLAQGEYSYGYTF. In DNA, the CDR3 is TGCGCCAGCAGCCTAGCACAGGGGGAGTATTCTTATGGCTACACCTTC.